The 32 T cell receptor beta chains listed next were all sequenced from one sample in a study of blood T cell repertoires in COVID-19. Some clones are missing from TCRdb's copy, which holds only in-frame ones; the method was immunoSEQ multiplex PCR. Here the sample spans approximately 280,000 clones, nearly 90% being singletons. Input material: peripheral blood. All receptors derive from a man aged 18 to 35 with active or convalescent COVID-19.

V gene TRBV6-1 combines with J gene TRBJ2-1, with 8 bases matching TRBD1. CDR3 length equals 19 residues. Germline trimming cut 1 base from V and 4 bases from J; bases unmatched to any gene: 15. The germline V gene encodes CDR1 MNHNS and CDR2 SASEGT. For the CDR3, the DNA is TGTGCCAGCAGTGAAGTGGGGGCAGGGGGCCCGCCCAATTACAATGAGCAGTTCTTC. Amino acids: CASSEVGAGGPPNYNEQFF.

This clone was detected once. The rearrangement uses TRBV5-1 and TRBJ2-7; tentative D call: TRBD2 (6 bases). V lost 4 bases to trimming and J lost 1 base, with 18 bases between them. CDR3 size: 16 residues. Germline CDR1 SGHRS, CDR2 YFSETQ. The CDR3 reads CASSQRGNGRSYEQYF. CDR3 in DNA: TGCGCCAGCAGCCAGAGAGGGAACGGGAGATCCTACGAGCAGTACTTC.

This clone was counted a single time. The chain uses TRBV28 and TRBJ1-5, with TRBD1 identical over 7 bases. With V trimmed by 4 bases and J by 7 bases, 10 bases remained unmatched. CDR1 and CDR2 from the germline V gene are MDHEN and SYDVKM. The CDR3 sequence is 15 residues long. The chain's CDR3 is CASSSARQGLQPQHF. Written as DNA, the CDR3 is TGTGCCAGCAGTTCAGCCCGACAGGGCCTACAGCCCCAGCATTTT.

The chain links TRBV18 to TRBJ1-2, with a weak D call TRBD1 (5 bases). Germline V gives CDR1 KGHSH, CDR2 LQKENI. Deletions cut 2 bases from V and 8 bases from J, with 12 bases between. This CDR3 is built from 13 residues. CDR3: CASSPGRAGGYTF. For the CDR3, the DNA is TGTGCCAGCTCACCAGGCAGGGCGGGAGGCTACACCTTC.

V gene TRBV2 combines with J gene TRBJ1-2, with 9 bases aligning to TRBD1. Looked up from germline, CDR1 is SNHLY and CDR2 is FYNNEI. Trimming took 5 bases from V and 4 from J; bases not matched to a gene: 2. The CDR3 runs to 13 residues. CDR3 protein: CASSLDRGYGYTF. The CDR3 DNA follows: TGTGCCAGCAGTTTGGACAGGGGCTATGGCTACACCTTC.

This clone has more than one count but fewer than ten. The chain links TRBV2 to TRBJ1-1, with 7 bases matching TRBD1. CDR1 SNHLY and CDR2 FYNNEI come from the germline V gene. The CDR3 runs 12 residues. The trim removed 6 bases at V and 5 bases at J, leaving 3 bases unmatched. CDR3 sequence (DNA): TGTGCCAGCAGCAGACAGGGTACTGAAGCTTTCTTT. Protein: CASSRQGTEAFF.

The chain employs TRBV3-1 (or the pseudogene TRBV3-2) and TRBJ1-2; no firm D call. Deletions cut 0 bases from V and 4 bases from J, with 9 bases between. Germline V gene data show CDR1 as LGHDT and CDR2 as YNNKEL (reference sequence). This CDR3 spans 14 amino acids. The CDR3 DNA follows: TGTGCCAGCAGCCAAGAACAGATAATCTATGGCTACACCTTC. It specifies CASSQEQIIYGYTF.

This clone has only one observation. The CDR3: CASSQDVWGKGDNGYTF. The DNA for the CDR3 is TGTGCCAGCAGCCAAGATGTGTGGGGCAAGGGTGATAATGGCTACACCTTC. V and J are TRBV14 and TRBJ1-2; D may be TRBD1 (5 bases). Germline CDR1 is SGHDN and CDR2 is FVKESK. Trimming removed 0 bases at V and 6 bases at J, with 20 bases between. This CDR3 has 17 residues.

The rearrangement uses TRBV4-1 and TRBJ2-7, with 8 bases identical to TRBD1. The CDR3 covers 15 residues. V trimming: 4 bases; J trimming: 5 bases; junction bases outside the gene matches: 10. Germline V lookup: CDR1 MGHRA, CDR2 YSYEKL. The CDR3 coding sequence is TGCGCCAGCAGCCTCCTAGGACAGGGTGGCGACGAGCAGTACTTC. This gives the protein CASSLLGQGGDEQYF.

V is TRBV19 and J is TRBJ1-1, with 8 bases that match TRBD1. The CDR3 contains 18 residues. The V gene's germline CDR1 is LNHDA and CDR2 SQIVND (reference sequence). The V gene end was trimmed by 5 bases and the J gene end by 3 bases; junction bases not matched to a gene: 17. The CDR3 DNA reads TGTGCCAGTAGTCGCTCGCAGGGGGCAGTAATTTTAGACACTGAAGCTTTCTTT. It specifies CASSRSQGAVILDTEAFF.

CDR3 in DNA: TGTGCCAGCAGCCAAGCTGACAGGGCCGTTTCTGGAAACACCATATATTTT. Translated: CASSQADRAVSGNTIYF. The chain employs TRBV3-1 (or the pseudogene TRBV3-2) and TRBJ1-3; 7 bases are shared with TRBD1. Germline V lookup: CDR1 LGHDT, CDR2 YNNKEL (reference sequence). V gave up 1 base and J gave up 1 base; unmatched junction bases: 7. The CDR3 spans 17 residues.

This chain joins TRBV12-3 or TRBV12-4 and TRBJ1-1; no definite D call. V gave up 3 bases and J gave up 7 bases, with 12 bases separating them. The CDR3 contains 13 residues. The CDR3 loop reads CASSFGPRGEAFF. Here the CDR3 DNA reads TGTGCCAGCAGTTTTGGTCCTCGGGGTGAAGCTTTCTTT.

This clone turned up a few times. The chain joins TRBV11-2 to TRBJ2-7; 7 nucleotides line up with TRBD2. Trimming removed 1 base from V and 6 bases from J; junction bases left unmatched: 6. From germline, CDR1 is SGHAT and CDR2 FQNNGV. This CDR3 has 14 amino acids. CDR3 protein: CASSLVGGGTEQYF. The CDR3 nucleotides are TGTGCCAGCAGCTTAGTTGGGGGGGGAACCGAGCAGTACTTC.

In regard to this clone: Other DNA sequences within the sample encode an identical CDR3. CDR3 in amino acids: CASSPQGVNTEAFF. The CDR3 nucleotides are TGTGCCAGCAGCCCACAGGGGGTGAACACTGAAGCTTTCTTT. This chain connects TRBV7-3 to TRBJ1-1; 8 nucleotides line up with TRBD1. Germline loops: CDR1 SGHTA, CDR2 FQGTGA. This CDR3 has 14 residues. Germline trimming cut 5 bases from V and 0 bases from J; bases unmatched to any gene: 2.

This chain links TRBV9 with TRBJ1-4; 8 bases align to TRBD1. Germline CDR1 is SGDLS and CDR2 is YYNGEE. The CDR3 covers 15 residues. The J segment lost 0 bases and the V segment lost 4 bases, leaving 2 bases of the junction unmatched. The CDR3 DNA is TGTGCCAGCAGCACAGGGGGAGCAACTAATGAAAAACTGTTTTTT. This codes for CASSTGGATNEKLFF.

This clone appeared once. The chain carries TRBV9 and TRBJ2-7; 9 positions agree with TRBD2. With V trimmed by 4 bases and J by 4 bases, 9 bases remained unmatched. CDR1 and CDR2 from the germline V gene are SGDLS and YYNGEE. The CDR3 consists of 15 residues. CDR3 DNA: TGTGCCAGCAGCATTGATAGCGGGGGTAGGTACGAGCAGTACTTC. Encoded protein: CASSIDSGGRYEQYF. Together with reference TRBV9 and TRBJ2-7, the CDR3 gives the full variable domain: DSGVTQTPKHLITATGQRVTLRCSPRSGDLSVYWYQQSLDQGLQFLIQYYNGEERAKGNILERFSAQQFPDLHSELNLSSLELGDSALYFCASSIDSGGRYEQYFGPGTRLTVT.

The rearrangement joins TRBV3-1 (or the pseudogene TRBV3-2) to TRBJ2-2; 7 bases line up with TRBD1. The CDR3 contains 21 residues. Germline V gene sequence: CDR1 LGHDT, CDR2 YNNKEL (reference sequence). Trimming cost V 0 bases and J 3 bases; bases outside gene matches: 19. This CDR3 is CASSQDHRSGGRVLYTGELFF. CDR3 DNA: TGTGCCAGCAGCCAAGATCACCGTTCAGGGGGTCGGGTTCTTTACACCGGGGAGCTGTTTTTT.

This clone was seen ten or more times. The chain joins TRBV29-1 to TRBJ1-6; D is undetermined. V was cut by 6 bases and J by 4 bases, with 7 bases left in between. The germline CDR1 and CDR2 sequences are SQVTM and ANQGSEA. The CDR3 extends over 12 amino acids. Here the CDR3 DNA reads TGCAGCGTCGGGGAGTATAATTCACCCCTCCACTTT. It translates to CSVGEYNSPLHF. Together with reference TRBV29-1 and TRBJ1-6, the CDR3 gives the full variable domain: SAVISQKPSRDICQRGTSLTIQCQVDSQVTMMFWYRQQPGQSLTLIATANQGSEATYESGFVIDKFPISRPNLTFSTLTVSNMSPEDSSIYLCSVGEYNSPLHFGNGTRLTVT.

The J gene is TRBJ1-1, the V gene TRBV12-3 or TRBV12-4; D is undetermined. Trimming took off 3 bases at V and 7 bases at J, with 6 bases between the two ends. The CDR3 covers 11 residues. The CDR3 protein is CASSFQIEAFF. In DNA form, the CDR3 reads TGTGCCAGCAGTTTTCAAATTGAAGCTTTCTTT.

CDR3 sequence reads: CASRPRDRVRAYEQYF. The CDR3 nucleotides are TGTGCAAGTCGCCCCCGGGACAGGGTAAGGGCCTACGAGCAGTACTTC. V usage is TRBV12-2 and J usage is TRBJ2-7; TRBD1 is the table's D call and was not checked against the DNA. TRBV12-2 is noted as a pseudogene. CDR3 length: 16 residues.

DNA for the CDR3: TGTGCCAGCAGACGCGGGGGGGCCGACACAGATACGCAGTATTTT. Translating it yields CASRRGGADTDTQYF. The chain links TRBV6-4 to TRBJ2-3, with 9 positions matching TRBD2. CDR1 and CDR2 from the germline V gene are MRHNA and SNTAGT. This CDR3 region has 15 residues. With V trimmed by 6 bases and J by 2 bases, 6 bases remained unmatched.

The V and J genes are TRBV9 and TRBJ2-3, with D possibly TRBD1 on 6 matching bases. From germline, CDR1 is SGDLS and CDR2 YYNGEE. V lost 2 bases and J 4 bases, leaving 17 bases between the germline ends. This CDR3 contains 16 residues. Written as DNA, the CDR3 is TGTGCCAGCAGCGTGGGGGCGTGGGGCCCCCCAGATACGCAGTATTTT. Translating it yields CASSVGAWGPPDTQYF.

The CDR3 region is CASSVGREISYEQYF. The CDR3 nucleotides are TGTGCCAGCAGCGTAGGAAGAGAGATTTCCTACGAGCAGTACTTC. This rearrangement joins TRBV9 to TRBJ2-7; D unresolved. V was trimmed by 0 bases and J by 1 base, leaving 11 bases between them. Germline V gives CDR1 SGDLS, CDR2 YYNGEE. The CDR3 sequence is 15 residues long.

This chain connects TRBV12-3 or TRBV12-4 to TRBJ1-2, with D perhaps matching TRBD1 (6 bases). The V end was cut by 6 bases, the J end by 4 bases, with 9 bases between. The CDR3 consists of 12 residues. The chain's CDR3 is CASSADSYGYTF. DNA for the CDR3: TGTGCCAGCAGCGCGGACAGCTATGGCTACACCTTC.

The V and J genes are TRBV5-8 and TRBJ1-6; the D gene is possibly TRBD1 (6 bases). Germline CDR1 is SGHTS and CDR2 is YDEGEE. This CDR3 is built from 16 residues. V shed 7 bases and J shed 0 bases, with 14 bases lying between them. CDR3 sequence reads: CASGKKGDSYNSPLHF. CDR3 coding DNA: TGTGCCAGCGGTAAAAAGGGGGACTCCTATAATTCACCCCTCCACTTT.

In the case of this clone: A clone one base away is much larger, so this may be a read error. Additional DNA sequences in this sample encode the identical CDR3. V and J are TRBV7-2 and TRBJ2-3, with D uncertain. CDR1 and CDR2 from the germline V gene are SGHTA and FQGNSA. This CDR3 is 12 amino acids long. Trimming shortened V by 4 bases and J by 0 bases, and 2 bases separated the two germline ends. CDR3 loop: CASSSSTDTQYF. The CDR3 nucleotides are TGTGCCAGCAGCTCAAGCACAGATACGCAGTATTTT. The full variable domain, in which reference TRBV7-2 and TRBJ2-3 provide the parts outside the CDR3, is GAGVSQSPSNKVTEKGKDVELRCDPISGHTALYWYRQSLGQGLEFLIYFQGNSAPDKSGLPSDRFSAERTGGSVSTLTIQRTQQEDSAVYLCASSSSTDTQYFGPGTRLTVL.

In its sample, this clone was seen once. This sequence joins TRBV2 and TRBJ2-5, with D perhaps TRBD2 (5 bases). Trimming pared 5 bases from V and 5 bases from J, leaving 18 bases between. Germline-derived CDR1 and CDR2 are SNHLY and FYNNEI. The CDR3 loop spans 15 amino acids. The CDR3 loop reads CASSSFPGLAETQYF. The CDR3 nucleotides are TGTGCCAGCAGTTCTTTCCCCGGACTTGCCGAGACCCAGTACTTC. Supplemented by reference TRBV2 and TRBJ2-5, the full variable domain reads EPEVTQTPSHQVTQMGQEVILRCVPISNHLYFYWYRQILGQKVEFLVSFYNNEISEKSEIFDDQFSVERPDGSNFTLKIRSTKLEDSAMYFCASSSFPGLAETQYFGPGTRLLVL.

The V gene is TRBV4-3, the J gene TRBJ2-3, with 9 bases fitting TRBD2. The CDR3 has 18 amino acids. Losses at the gene ends were 0 bases for V and 2 bases for J; bases not matched to a gene: 9. CDR1 and CDR2 (germline): LGHNA, YSLEER. The CDR3 loop is CASSQDRIAGGPTDTQYF. The CDR3 region has the DNA TGCGCCAGCAGCCAAGATCGGATCGCGGGGGGGCCCACAGATACGCAGTATTTT.

This chain links TRBV5-4 with TRBJ1-1; 11 bases align to TRBD1. The CDR3 contains 16 residues. CDR1 and CDR2 from the germline V gene are SGHNT and YYREEE (reference sequence). The J segment lost 6 bases and the V segment lost 5 bases, leaving 12 bases of the junction unmatched. The CDR3 bases are TGTGCCAGCAGGTCCGGGACAGGGGGTCTTCTGGCTGAAGCTTTCTTT. Its protein product is CASRSGTGGLLAEAFF.

The rearrangement joins TRBV4-2 to TRBJ2-3; 7 bases line up with TRBD2. The V segment lost 4 bases and the J segment 3 bases; nucleotides outside the gene matches: 16. CDR3 length: 18 residues. Germline V CDR1 and CDR2: LGHNA, YNFKEQ. The CDR3 DNA reads as TGTGCCAGCAGCCGGCAACTCCACAACAGCGGGGAAACAGATACGCAGTATTTT. Amino acid sequence: CASSRQLHNSGETDTQYF.

This chain links TRBV9 with TRBJ2-3; 7 nucleotides align to TRBD1. Germline V CDR1 and CDR2: SGDLS, YYNGEE. The CDR3 loop spans 16 amino acids. Trimming removed 1 base from V and 4 bases from J; junction bases left unmatched: 9. CDR3 region: CASSVTGKGASDTQYF. The CDR3 coding sequence is TGTGCCAGCAGCGTAACCGGAAAGGGGGCCTCAGATACGCAGTATTTT.

This chain uses TRBV9 with TRBJ2-2; D may be TRBD1 (6 bases). The CDR3 extends over 15 amino acids. Germline V gene lookup returns CDR1 SGDLS and CDR2 YYNGEE. V lost 2 bases and J 2 bases, leaving 10 bases between the germline ends. The CDR3 region is CASSVMGANTGELFF. In DNA form, the CDR3 reads TGTGCCAGCAGCGTCATGGGGGCAAACACCGGGGAGCTGTTTTTT.